This TCR beta chain is from a study of CD8 T cells in Susac syndrome. When the RNA was reverse transcribed, random hexamers were used with an input of about 0.5 to 1 ug. TCRdb re-called the immunoSEQ multiplex PCR reads with MiXCR, one entry per CDR3 protein. The sample has 150,000 to 200,000 distinct CDR3 sequences; 93% are singletons. The germline V and J ends were trimmed by 5 bases and 4 bases, with 11 bases remaining between them. CDR3 length: 13 amino acids. From germline, CDR1 is SEHNR and CDR2 FQNEAQ (reference sequence). Sequencing of TCR beta covered CD8+ and CD4+ T cells obtained from blood.

The sample taken for sequencing was CD4+ T cells from PBMCs. This clonotype was obtained from a human donor in good health. The chain joins TRBV7-9 to TRBJ1-2, with D hard to call. The CDR3 nucleotides read TGTGCCAGCAGCGCCCGTCTTTCCTATGGCTACACCTTC. Its translation: CASSARLSYGYTF.